This TCR beta chain was identified in a study of blood T cell repertoires in COVID-19 (dated by TCRdb to the early 2020s). Regarding the complete study: Collaborator samples came from the United States, Italy and Spain and covered acute and convalescent phases of COVID-19. The prospective study material was composed of cDNA or gDNA derived from T cells, B-cell-depleted T cells, or PBMCs. Subjects who had been exposed to COVID-19, were actively infected with it, or had recovered from it provided the deeply sampled blood TCRbeta repertoires that made up the dataset. The repertoires were made available in a free public database intended to serve as a resource for research on the immune response to SARS-CoV-2. The samples were drawn from the first 160 participants of the ongoing ImmuneRACE study and from roughly 1,300 subjects provided by 6 global collaborators. A de-identified subject ID, COVID-19 status, age in years and sex were almost always included in the sample metadata. Where HLA class I and class II types were available, the types were taken from metadata supplied by the sample provider, not from assay-based typing.

As for this clone: The clone's antigen remains unknown. No much larger clone exists at a distance of one base, and base qualities are not known.

On the study overall, not on this receptor specifically: The amount of clinical and demographic metadata varied by source and participant and was provided uncurated.

TCRbeta CDR3 regions were amplified from genomic DNA by means of the immunoSEQ Assay, a bias-controlled multiplex PCR. Per the source publication's procedure: Nucleated cell counts per sample were estimated from amplification of reference gene primers within the assay. To quantify the absolute abundance of each unique TCRbeta CDR3 rearrangement, sequence reads were collapsed and filtered. For each sample, productive Simpson clonality was calculated as the square root of Simpson's diversity index across productive rearrangements. Imported from immuneACCESS, the table was reduced by TCRdb to in-frame sequences with V and J called. These copies leave out some clones; in studies compared against another copy, an unresolved V gene accounts for under half, and the cause of the remainder is not known. D and trimming come from the DNA, and the V and J calls and clone size come from that table. The sample contains roughly 200,000 clones, approximately 86% of them found a single time. Around 4% of the sample rests with the top ten.

In the prospective study, participants were 18 to 89 years old, resided in under 30 geographic areas of the United States, and were enrolled through a virtual design. In the prospective study, cohorts were assigned on the basis of participant-reported clinical history obtained from a screening survey and a study questionnaire. Exposed participants had been in contact, within 2 weeks of entering the study, with a person who had a PCR-confirmed or clinician-diagnosed case of COVID-19. Each participant in the prospective study had whole blood, serum and a nasopharyngeal or oropharyngeal swab collected by mobile phlebotomists. Over a roughly two-month period, participants in the prospective study had the option of providing additional blood draws and questionnaires. Prospective study blood samples were shipped either frozen or at room temperature before DNA extraction. From a lookup of the germline V gene, CDR1 and CDR2 are MRHNA and SNTAGT. Reading from cysteine to phenylalanine, the CDR3 counts 14 amino acids. Only the CDR3 part of the read is kept: 42 bases, read in frame from the first base. Relative to germline, V is 2 bases shorter and J is 5 bases shorter, with 11 bases between their ends.

In this chain, TRBV6-4 is recombined with TRBJ2-3, with a weak D call of TRBD2 (6 bases match). This sequence originates from a woman aged 30 to 39 who had been exposed to COVID-19. Sequenced sample: PBMCs or T cells enriched from blood (not recorded which). The CDR3 reads CASSDLAHGDTQYF. Here is the DNA: TGTGCCAGCAGTGACCTAGCGCATGGAGATACGCAGTATTTT.